This paragraph reports one T cell receptor beta chain. Participants, about 18 to 90 years old, spanned 25 or so US areas. Cohort placement rested on clinical history that participants reported themselves. Per the original data handling: Amplification from reference gene primers served as the basis for estimated nucleated cell counts. Measured with immunoSEQ multiplex PCR; TCRdb has only the in-frame clones, and not every one. V and J calls and clone size come straight from that table; D and trimming were deduced from the DNA. The repertoire holds fewer than 250,000 clones, with approximately 86% as singletons. The sample belongs to a study of blood T cell repertoires in COVID-19. V lost 4 bases to trimming and J lost 7 bases, with 19 bases between them. The CDR3 extends over 16 amino acids. Germline V gives CDR1 KGHDR, CDR2 SFDVKD.

The chain uses TRBV24-1 and TRBJ2-1, with a tentative D call TRBD2 (6 bases). This TCR was recovered from a woman aged 40 to 55 with acute COVID-19. The sample comprised PBMCs or T cells enriched from blood (not recorded which). CDR3 residues: CATSDPSGRRENEQFF. CDR3 coding DNA: TGTGCCACCAGTGACCCCAGCGGGCGCCGAGAGAATGAGCAGTTCTTC.